A single sample is the source of the 16 T cell receptor beta chains below, sequenced in a study of cytomegalovirus exposure and HLA in healthy donors. In the PCR, 60 Vbeta and 13 Jbeta primers were used. The protocol was immunoSEQ multiplex PCR, while the TCRdb copy is restricted to in-frame clones and leaves out a portion. The data contain 200,000 to 250,000 clones, 65% to 85% of them singletons. The specimen was PBMCs. The source is a boy aged 2-15 years in good health and CMV-seronegative.

CDR3 DNA: TGTGCCAGCAGCCTTGATAGGGGGCACCTCTACGAGCAGTACTTC. Amino acids: CASSLDRGHLYEQYF. The chain couples TRBV5-6 to TRBJ2-7; 7 bases agree with TRBD1. The CDR3 is 15 residues long. The V gene end was trimmed by 4 bases and the J gene end by 3 bases; junction bases not matched to a gene: 10. CDR1 is SGHDT and CDR2 is YYEEEE in the germline V gene.

This chain joins TRBV14 and TRBJ2-7; 14 bases match TRBD2. Trimming cost V 1 base and J 6 bases; bases outside gene matches: 8. The CDR3 is 17 residues long. In germline, CDR1 is SGHDN, CDR2 FVKESK. The CDR3 loop reads CASSQALGLAGGGEQYF. CDR3 bases: TGTGCCAGCAGCCAAGCCCTCGGACTAGCGGGAGGAGGCGAGCAGTACTTC.

V is TRBV10-3 and J is TRBJ1-1; TRBD1 agrees at 7 bases. V shed 5 bases, J shed 6 bases, and the junction held 9 bases outside the gene matches. Germline lookup yields CDR1 ENHRY and CDR2 SYGVKD. The CDR3 runs 14 residues. CDR3 in DNA: TGTGCCATCAGTACAGGGCAGGGGGTCGCTGAAGCTTTCTTT. It translates to CAISTGQGVAEAFF.

A word on this clone: The sample contains more than one DNA sequence encoding this CDR3. The J gene is TRBJ1-5, the V gene TRBV27, with D unresolved. V was trimmed by 3 bases and J by 2 bases, leaving 5 bases between them. This CDR3 spans 13 amino acids. Germline assignment: CDR1 MNHEY and CDR2 SMNVEV (reference sequence). The CDR3 region is CASSLAGNQPQHF. CDR3 DNA: TGTGCCAGCAGTTTGGCCGGCAATCAGCCCCAGCATTTT.

The chain links TRBV2 to TRBJ1-5; 9 bases map to TRBD1. CDR3 length: 16 residues. V lost 3 bases, J lost 1 base, and 4 bases stayed unmatched. Per germline, CDR1 SNHLY and CDR2 FYNNEI. DNA of the CDR3: TGTGCCAGCAGTGACCGGGACAGGGTGAGCAATCAGCCCCAGCATTTT. Protein sequence: CASSDRDRVSNQPQHF.

The chain combines TRBV10-1 with TRBJ2-5; TRBD2 is a possible D gene (6 bases). The DNA end is more similar to TRBJ2-7, so the J call may be wrong. This CDR3 comprises 16 residues. CDR1 and CDR2 (germline): WNHNN, SYGVQD (reference sequence). CDR3 DNA: TGCGCCAGCAGACGAAGTAATAGCGGTGTCTCCTACGAGCAGTACTTC. Amino acid sequence: CASRRSNSGVSYEQYF.

The chain joins TRBV6-1 to TRBJ2-7; TRBD2 aligns across 11 bases. J gave up 2 bases and V 3 bases, and 0 bases lay outside the gene matches. Germline V lookup: CDR1 MNHNS, CDR2 SASEGT. CDR3 length: 14 residues. The chain's CDR3 is CASSDSGRAYEQYF. DNA for the CDR3: TGTGCCAGCAGTGATAGCGGGAGGGCCTACGAGCAGTACTTC.

There are a few counts of this clone. This chain links TRBV27 with TRBJ2-5; 11 bases map to TRBD2. With V trimmed by 5 bases and J by 5 bases, 10 bases remained unmatched. Germline V gene sequence: CDR1 MNHEY, CDR2 SMNVEV (reference sequence). The CDR3 loop spans 16 amino acids. CDR3 DNA sequence: TGTGCCAGCAGTCATTCAGGGACTAGCGGTTCTGAGACCCAGTACTTC. Its translation is CASSHSGTSGSETQYF.

This clone has a single count. The rearrangement uses TRBV30 and TRBJ1-6, with 9 bases lining up with TRBD1. The CDR3 has 16 residues. Germline trimming cut 5 bases from V and 4 bases from J; bases unmatched to any gene: 9. The germline V gene has CDR1 GTSNPN and CDR2 SVGIG (reference sequence). CDR3: CAWRNDRGAYNSPLHF. The CDR3 bases are TGTGCCTGGCGAAACGACAGGGGGGCTTATAATTCACCCCTCCACTTT.

The chain uses TRBV2 and TRBJ2-3; possible D gene TRBD1, 5 bases. V was shortened by 7 bases and J by 1 base, with 21 bases between the two germline ends. The CDR3 runs to 17 residues. Germline CDR1 and CDR2: SNHLY and FYNNEI. The CDR3 loop is CASTLQAETRGTDTQYF. CDR3 bases: TGTGCCAGCACTCTACAGGCGGAAACCCGCGGCACAGATACGCAGTATTTT.

This clone was seen more than once but under ten times. V is TRBV5-6 and J is TRBJ1-2, with TRBD1 matching over 8 bases. The germline V gene encodes CDR1 SGHDT and CDR2 YYEEEE. The CDR3 consists of 15 residues. V shed 2 bases and J 1 base; nucleotides not matched to a gene: 4. CDR3 amino acids: CASSLHRGNNYGYTF. The CDR3 DNA reads TGTGCCAGCAGCTTACACAGGGGGAATAACTATGGCTACACCTTC.

CDR3 amino acids: CASSLISSGMNTDTQYF. The CDR3 DNA sequence: TGCGCCAGCAGCTTGATTTCTAGCGGGATGAACACAGATACGCAGTATTTT. The rearrangement uses TRBV5-1 and TRBJ2-3; 9 nucleotides align to TRBD2. The CDR3 runs 17 residues. The germline V gene has CDR1 SGHRS and CDR2 YFSETQ. With V trimmed by 1 base and J by 2 bases, 8 bases remained unmatched.

The CDR3 reads CASSWARAGNEQFF. DNA of the CDR3: TGCGCCAGCAGCTGGGCTAGGGCGGGGAATGAGCAGTTCTTC. The chain has TRBV5-1 and TRBJ2-1; maybe TRBD2 (6 bases). V was cut by 3 bases and J by 7 bases, with 14 bases left in between. The length of the CDR3 is 14 residues. The germline gives CDR1 SGHRS, CDR2 YFSETQ.

The rearrangement joins TRBV5-1 to TRBJ2-3; TRBD2 matches 10 bases. This CDR3 is built from 16 residues. The germline V gene has CDR1 SGHRS and CDR2 YFSETQ. The trim removed 4 bases at V and 0 bases at J, leaving 5 bases unmatched. The CDR3 DNA sequence: TGCGCCAGCAGCCCCGGGACTAGCGTGAGCACAGATACGCAGTATTTT. Residues: CASSPGTSVSTDTQYF.

This clone was seen more than once but under ten times. CDR3 in amino acids: CASSDAPGHPDTQYF. For the CDR3, the DNA is TGTGCCAGCAGCGACGCACCGGGACATCCAGATACGCAGTATTTT. The V call is TRBV25-1, the J call TRBJ2-3, with a weak D call TRBD1 (6 bases). CDR3 length equals 15 residues. V was clipped by 6 bases and J by 4 bases, with 17 bases between them. CDR1 is MGHDK and CDR2 is SYGVNS in the germline V gene. Variable domain in full (rest from reference TRBV25-1 and TRBJ2-3): EADIYQTPRYLVIGTGKKITLECSQTMGHDKMYWYQQDPGMELHLIHYSYGVNSTEKGDLSSESTVSRIRTEHFPLTLESARPSHTSQYLCASSDAPGHPDTQYFGPGTRLTVL.

This rearrangement joins TRBV6-1 to TRBJ1-1; D remains unclear. The ends were cut back, 3 bases at V and 4 bases at J, with 15 bases in the middle. Germline CDR1 MNHNS, CDR2 SASEGT. The CDR3 extends over 15 amino acids. CDR3 nucleotides: TGTGCCAGCAGTGATCCTGGGCAGGTCGGCACTGAAGCTTTCTTT. It yields the protein CASSDPGQVGTEAFF.